Listed below are T cell receptor beta chains from one sample, sequenced in a study of sequential checkpoint blockade in melanoma. This table comes from immunoSEQ multiplex PCR, and its TCRdb copy is limited to in-frame clones, with some not included. The table shows 5,000 to 8,000 clones, with 19% occurring only once. Here the sequenced sample was tumor tissue (inferred from file names), taken from a patient given nivolumab and ipilimumab in sequence. The receptors were gathered from a human donor with melanoma. Both conserved end residues are trimmed from each CDR3.

TRBV5-1,ASSLGYPSTDTQY
TRBV9,ASSVQSWQGGTGELF
TRBV5-1,ASSLEGNTGELF
TRBV18,ASSPPTVQETQY
TRBV30,ASGGTDSGNTIY
TRBV30,AWSAVAGNTIY
TRBV6-8,ASSDSTGGYNEQF
TRBV30,AWGFGGTGSNQPQH
TRBV6-8,ASSPLGSGGLAKNIQY
TRBV5-1,ASSLARTSVADTQY
TRBV18,ASSLTLGPGANVLT
TRBV10-1,ASGTGYEQY
TRBV18,ASSPPPGGSEQY
TRBV11-3,ASSPGTGEETQY
TRBV11-3,ASSLVLGDGGELF
TRBV4-2,ASSQAGGRETQY
TRBV11-3,ASSPTGNTGELF
TRBV19,ASSFGTFNTEAF
TRBV6-8,ASSYGGDGPGELF
TRBV29-1,SVAGLNYGYT
TRBV18,ASSKPGGGNTEAF
TRBV4-1,ASSQEPGNGELF
TRBV9,ASSVVKDSRSYEQY
TRBV6-8,AISRGDYGYT
TRBV11-3,ASSSRDRADTQY
TRBV19,ASRSGGRDTGELF
TRBV9,ASSVGWSSGNTIY
TRBV10-1,ASSPGTGREQY
TRBV6-8,ASSDPGQGTGELF
TRBV6-8,ASSSDRPLFNQPQH
TRBV11-3,ASSSSGLAGGIHYNEQF
TRBV11-3,ASSSGTGGPGELF
TRBV5-8,ASSLGLAGELF
TRBV18,ASSPGAALSYEQY
TRBV5-1,ASGLAGGLNTDTQY
TRBV19,ASSIANSYEQY
TRBV1,ASSQGGVRDSPLH
TRBV23-1,ASSQTGDTEAF
TRBV2,ASSVRGKNEQF
TRBV11-3,ASSQLRDISYEQY
TRBV30,AWSVGGGTQETQY
TRBV11-3,ASTPWVAGSYNEQF
TRBV30,AWDPGQGGQPQH
TRBV6-8,ASSYSSMGRLEAF
TRBV9,ASSPPIINSYEQY
TRBV11-3,ASSFPRNTGELF